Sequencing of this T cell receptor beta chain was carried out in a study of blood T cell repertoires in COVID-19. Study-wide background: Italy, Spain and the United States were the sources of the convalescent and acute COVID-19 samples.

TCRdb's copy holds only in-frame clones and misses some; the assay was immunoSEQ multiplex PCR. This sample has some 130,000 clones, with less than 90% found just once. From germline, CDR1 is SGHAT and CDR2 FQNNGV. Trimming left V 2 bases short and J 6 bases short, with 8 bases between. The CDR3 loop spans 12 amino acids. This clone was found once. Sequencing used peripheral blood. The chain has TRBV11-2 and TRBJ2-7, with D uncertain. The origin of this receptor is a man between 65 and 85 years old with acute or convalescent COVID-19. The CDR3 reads CASSLRAGEQYF. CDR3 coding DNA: TGTGCCAGCAGCTTACGTGCAGGCGAGCAGTACTTC.